A single sample gave rise to the 8 T cell receptor beta chains below, sequenced in a study of T cell repertoires in cytomegalovirus infection. TCRdb used MiXCR to reprocess the reads, holding one entry per CDR3 protein. The table has roughly 68,000 distinct CDR3 sequences, approximately 24% seen once. Their cognate antigens are unknown. Sequencing was done on a sample of PBMCs, sequenced either directly or after in vitro stimulation (not recorded which). Source of these receptors: a human donor in good health (CMV status not recorded). Some clones in this sample may be carry-over from other donors' samples.

The chain has TRBV28 and TRBJ2-7, with D uncertain. There are 18 residues in the CDR3. V was trimmed by 3 bases and J by 4 bases, leaving 25 bases between them. Germline V CDR1 and CDR2: MDHEN, SYDVKM. This chain's CDR3 is CASSFRVRVEHNVYEQYF. The DNA of the CDR3 is TGTGCCAGCAGTTTCCGTGTCCGGGTCGAACACAACGTTTACGAGCAGTACTTC.

This clonotype has a count of ten or more. The chain employs TRBV7-2 and TRBJ2-7, with D unresolved. The germline V and J ends were trimmed by 5 bases and 3 bases, with 14 bases remaining between them. The CDR3 is 14 amino acids. The germline V gene has CDR1 SGHTA and CDR2 FQGNSA. The chain's CDR3 is CASSLWDSYYEQYV. CDR3 DNA: TGTGCCAGCAGCCTATGGGATTCCTACTACGAGCAGTACGTC.

There are many counts of this clonotype. This chain links TRBV7-2 with TRBJ2-7, with 10 nucleotides matching TRBD2. CDR1 SGHTA and CDR2 FQGNSA come from the germline V gene. This CDR3 has 15 amino acids. V lost 2 bases and J lost 4; bases outside the gene matches: 5. CDR3 bases: TGTGCCAGCAGCTTAACCGCTAGCGGGAGTTACGAGCAGTACTTC. Protein sequence: CASSLTASGSYEQYF.

This clonotype was counted a few times. V is TRBV5-5 and J is TRBJ2-1, with a possible D match to TRBD2 (5 bases). The CDR3 has 12 residues. V was trimmed by 2 bases and J by 15 bases, leaving 15 bases between them. Germline CDR1 reads SGHKS; CDR2 reads YYEKEE (reference sequence). This CDR3 is CASSLDTTITFF. CDR3 in DNA: TGTGCCAGCAGCTTAGATACGACTATCACGTTCTTC.

This clonotype was picked up many times. This sequence joins TRBV6-1 and TRBJ1-1, with TRBD1 as a possible D gene (6 bases). Germline CDR1 reads MNHNS; CDR2 reads SASEGT. The CDR3 length is 14 residues. V was clipped by 5 bases and J by 5 bases, with 15 bases between them. CDR3 sequence: CASSRGGPVTEAFF. The CDR3 nucleotides are TGTGCCAGCAGTAGGGGGGGGCCGGTAACTGAAGCTTTCTTT.

This clonotype was counted a few times. The chain couples TRBV6-5 to TRBJ2-5, with a weak D call TRBD2 (8 bases). Germline CDR1 reads MNHEY; CDR2 reads SVGAGI. V lost 7 bases and J 0 bases, leaving 21 bases between the germline ends. This CDR3 spans 17 amino acids. Written as DNA, the CDR3 is TGTGCCAGCACGGTCGGGAGGGGGCTGCCGTACCAAGAGACCCAGTACTTC. This gives the protein CASTVGRGLPYQETQYF.

At least ten counts were recorded for this clonotype. This chain connects TRBV7-2 to TRBJ1-1; 9 bases agree with TRBD1. Germline V gene sequence: CDR1 SGHTA, CDR2 FQGNSA. V shed 6 bases, J shed 1 base, and the junction held 9 bases outside the gene matches. This CDR3 has 16 residues. Here the CDR3 reads CASRLLQGAKNTEAFF. CDR3 bases: TGTGCCAGCAGACTACTACAGGGGGCGAAGAACACTGAAGCTTTCTTT. The full variable domain, its missing parts supplied by reference TRBV7-2 and TRBJ1-1, is GAGVSQSPSNKVTEKGKDVELRCDPISGHTALYWYRQSLGQGLEFLIYFQGNSAPDKSGLPSDRFSAERTGGSVSTLTIQRTQQEDSAVYLCASRLLQGAKNTEAFFGQGTRLTVV.

This clonotype was seen many times. The CDR3 DNA follows: TGTGCCAGCAGCTTAGTGTATAATCAGCCCCAGCATTTT. Translation: CASSLVYNQPQHF. The chain has TRBV7-2 and TRBJ1-5, with D hard to call. V was trimmed by 1 base and J by 4 bases, leaving 5 bases between them. The germline V gene has CDR1 SGHTA and CDR2 FQGNSA. CDR3 length: 13 residues.